Sequencing of this T cell receptor (beta chain) was carried out in a study of blood T cell repertoires in COVID-19. Study details: From the United States, Italy and Spain came samples of acute and convalescent COVID-19. The analysed material was cDNA or gDNA that came from T cells, B-cell-depleted T cells, or PBMCs.

V lost 7 bases and J lost 1; bases outside the gene matches: 5. CDR1 and CDR2 (germline): SGHNT, YYREEE (reference sequence). The CDR3 has 15 amino acids. This clone was counted a few times. As handled by the study authors: Researchers report that nucleated cell counts were estimated from reference gene primer amplification. Using immunoSEQ multiplex PCR, the repertoire was profiled, and TCRdb retains in-frame clones only, with some absent. V, J and clone size were drawn from that table, and D and trimming were deduced from the DNA. This table holds approximately 200,000 clones, 70% to 90% found once.

V and J are TRBV5-4 and TRBJ2-2; 9 bases match TRBD1. The sequenced sample was peripheral blood. The source of this sequence is a man aged 55 to 70 with acute or convalescent COVID-19. The CDR3 DNA reads TGTGCCAGCCACGACAGGGGGGTGAACACCGGGGAGCTGTTTTTT. Translation: CASHDRGVNTGELFF.